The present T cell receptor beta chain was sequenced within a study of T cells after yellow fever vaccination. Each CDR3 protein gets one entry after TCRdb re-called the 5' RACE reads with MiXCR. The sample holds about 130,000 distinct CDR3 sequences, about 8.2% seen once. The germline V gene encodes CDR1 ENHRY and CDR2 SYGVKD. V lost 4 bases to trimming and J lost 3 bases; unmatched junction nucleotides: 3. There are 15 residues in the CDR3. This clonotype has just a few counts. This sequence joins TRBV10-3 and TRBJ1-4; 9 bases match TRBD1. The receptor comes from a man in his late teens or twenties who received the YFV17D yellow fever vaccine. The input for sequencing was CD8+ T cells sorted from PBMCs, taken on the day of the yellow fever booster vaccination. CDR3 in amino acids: CAISGTGVANEKLFF. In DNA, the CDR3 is TGTGCCATCAGTGGGACAGGGGTAGCTAATGAAAAACTGTTTTTT.